This T cell receptor beta chain was captured in a study of T-cell reconstitution after alpha-beta-depleted transplantation in children. Study-wide points: The origin of alpha-beta T cells about two months after transplant was reportedly several hundred expanded graft clones.

Researchers prepared the TCRbeta library using unique molecular identifiers, the study reports. TCRdb fed the PCR reads into MiXCR, producing one record per CDR3 protein. The sample contains around 16,000 distinct CDR3 sequences, under 6.5% of which appear only once. The CDR3 loop spans 15 amino acids. Germline trimming cut 3 bases from V and 8 bases from J; bases unmatched to any gene: 9. This clonotype is categorized as medium-sized. Its matching antigen is unknown. This receptor was taken from a boy aged 5-17 years with acute lymphoblastic leukemia, due to receive a stem cell transplant. The sample consisted of PBMCs, taken before TCRalphabeta/CD19-depleted stem cell transplant. The chain recombines TRBV12-3 or TRBV12-4 with TRBJ1-2; 10 positions match TRBD1. The CDR3 DNA follows: TGTGCCAGCAGTTTTGATAGACAGGGGGCGGGAGGCTACACCTTC. It specifies CASSFDRQGAGGYTF.